This TCR beta chain was identified in a study of blood T cell repertoires in COVID-19. Repertoires were generated with immunoSEQ multiplex PCR, while TCRdb's copy carries only in-frame clones and drops some. The sample holds some 260,000 clones, about 68% seen once. CDR1 SNHLY and CDR2 FYNNEI come from the germline V gene. The CDR3 has 12 amino acids. Trimming cost V 3 bases and J 4 bases, with 4 bases left between them. The rearrangement uses TRBV2 and TRBJ1-5; D is undetermined. Source material: peripheral blood. The receptor's source is a woman aged 80 or older with acute or convalescent COVID-19. CDR3 coding DNA: TGTGCCAGCAGTGACAGAAATCAGCCCCAGCATTTT. The encoded protein is CASSDRNQPQHF.